This T cell receptor (beta chain) was recovered during a study of cytomegalovirus exposure and HLA in healthy donors. Study-level information: The approximately 120 validation repertoires, a later analysis reported, used the same platform as the 666 first-cohort repertoires. Study-wide findings and caveats: Many donors shared some public TCRs, even though most TCR sequences were rare. Cytomegalovirus association was listed for 164 TCR beta chains.

Donors came from a validation cohort of 95 to 150 subjects, distinct from the first 666-subject cohort. CDR1 is LNHDA and CDR2 is SQIVND in the germline V gene (reference sequence). The ends were cut back, 1 base at V and 3 bases at J, with 16 bases in the middle. This CDR3 contains 16 residues. The repertoire was sequenced with immunoSEQ multiplex PCR; TCRdb's copy has only in-frame clones and lacks some. The sample carries 140,000 to 150,000 clones, 94% recorded once. Remarks on this clone: Its antigen is unidentified.

The chain recombines TRBV19 with TRBJ2-7; a weak D match, TRBD1 (6 bases). This TCR came from a young man in good health and CMV-seropositive. Sequencing was carried out using PBMCs. The CDR3 DNA reads as TGTGCCAGTAGTATAGGGGTCCGGGACACCTTCTACGAGCAGTACTTC. Translating it yields CASSIGVRDTFYEQYF.